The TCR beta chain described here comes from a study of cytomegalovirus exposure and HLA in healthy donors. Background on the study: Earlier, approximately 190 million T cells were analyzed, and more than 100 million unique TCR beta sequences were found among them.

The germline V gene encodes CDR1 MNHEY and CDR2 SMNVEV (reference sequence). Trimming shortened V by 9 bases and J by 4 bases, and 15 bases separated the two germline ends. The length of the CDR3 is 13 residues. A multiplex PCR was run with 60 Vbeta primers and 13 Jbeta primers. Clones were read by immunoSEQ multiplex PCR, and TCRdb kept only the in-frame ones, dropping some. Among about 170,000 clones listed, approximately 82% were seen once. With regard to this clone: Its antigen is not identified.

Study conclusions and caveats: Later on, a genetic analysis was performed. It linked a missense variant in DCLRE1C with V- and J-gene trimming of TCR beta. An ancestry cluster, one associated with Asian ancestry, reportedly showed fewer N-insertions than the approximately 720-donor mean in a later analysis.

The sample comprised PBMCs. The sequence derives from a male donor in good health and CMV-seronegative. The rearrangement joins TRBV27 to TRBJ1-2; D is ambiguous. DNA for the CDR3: TGTGCCAGTGGGCCGAATAGTGGCTATGGCTACACCTTC. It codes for CASGPNSGYGYTF.